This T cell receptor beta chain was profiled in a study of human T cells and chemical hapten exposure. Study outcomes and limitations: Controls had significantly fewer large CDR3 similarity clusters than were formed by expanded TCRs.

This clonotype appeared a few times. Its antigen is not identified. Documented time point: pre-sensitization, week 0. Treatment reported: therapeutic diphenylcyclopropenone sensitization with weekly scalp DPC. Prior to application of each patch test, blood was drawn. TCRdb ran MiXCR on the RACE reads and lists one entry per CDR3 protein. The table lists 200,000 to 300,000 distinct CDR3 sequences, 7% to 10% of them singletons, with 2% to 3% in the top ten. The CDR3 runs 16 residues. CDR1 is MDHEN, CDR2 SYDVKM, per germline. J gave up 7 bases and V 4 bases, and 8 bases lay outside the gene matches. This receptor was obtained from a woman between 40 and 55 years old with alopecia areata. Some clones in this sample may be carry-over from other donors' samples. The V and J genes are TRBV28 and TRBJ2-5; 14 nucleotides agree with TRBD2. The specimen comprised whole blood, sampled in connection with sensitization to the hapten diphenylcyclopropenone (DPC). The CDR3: CASSSSTSGRARTQYF. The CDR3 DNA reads TGTGCCAGCAGTTCCTCGACTAGCGGGAGGGCCAGGACCCAGTACTTC.